This entry describes one T cell receptor (beta chain). Its antigen is as yet unknown. This sample includes further DNA sequences coding for the same CDR3. CD8 cells regarded as naive lacked CD45RO, were positively chosen for CCR7, and omitted terminally differentiated effector memory CD45RA+ cells. The data originate from a study of shared clonotypes between healthy human individuals. Overall study findings and caveats: In four donors, about 5% of naive CD4 clonotypes appeared in common.

Sequencing was performed with immunoSEQ multiplex PCR; in TCRdb, only in-frame clones are kept and a portion is missing. The sample has hundreds of thousands of clones, 85% to 95% seen once. CDR3 length equals 16 residues. The junction had 6 bases not matched to a gene; V was cut back by 4 bases and J by 6 bases. Per the germline V gene, CDR1 is ENHRY and CDR2 is SYGVKD. This receptor was identified in a man younger than 45 in good health. What was sequenced was naive CD8+ T cells sorted from blood. The chain recombines TRBV10-3 with TRBJ2-1; 13 positions agree with TRBD2. The CDR3 region has the DNA TGTGCCATCAGTGGCGGACTAGCGGGAGTAGGCAATGAGCAGTTCTTC. As protein: CAISGGLAGVGNEQFF.